This T cell receptor beta chain is drawn from a study of beta chain features in type 1 diabetes. Points on this clone: Its antigen is unknown.

Study-wide results and limits: Shorter TCRB CDR3s, moderately but significantly so, marked every one of the four CD4+ subsets in Type 1 diabetes patients. Cells carrying high TCR expression could end up over-represented when cDNA is sequenced. When VDJ junctions were examined, type 1 diabetes patients showed fewer insertions and more deletions.

The whole isolated RNA underwent reverse transcription, so sequencing captured expressed TCRB transcripts. Sequencing was performed with immunoSEQ multiplex PCR; in TCRdb, only in-frame clones are kept and a portion is missing. There are around 160,000 clones in the sample; roughly 9% occur only once, and 0.65% to 0.9% lies in the top ten. Germline-derived CDR1 and CDR2 are SGDLS and YYNGEE. CDR3 length: 15 residues. V shed 1 base, J shed 6 bases, and the junction held 3 bases outside the gene matches. J is TRBJ2-1 and V is TRBV9, with 11 bases aligning to TRBD1. This clonotype originated in a woman aged 30 to 39 with type 1 diabetes. Sequenced input: central memory CD4+ T cells from blood. The CDR3, as DNA: TGTGCCAGCAGCGTATCGGGACAGGGGGTCAATGAGCAGTTCTTC. Protein sequence: CASSVSGQGVNEQFF.